These 3 T cell receptor beta chains originate from one sample sequenced in a study of Graves' ophthalmopathy and Graves' hyperthyroidism. RNA transcripts were the source from which TCR beta CDR3 regions were amplified. RT-PCR in the first round used HTBI primers; a second-round multiplex PCR followed. TCRdb processed the multiplex PCR reads anew with MiXCR; each CDR3 protein has one entry. Seen here are around 1.1 million distinct CDR3 sequences, less than 45% observed once, and the top ten hold 11%. Sequencing used peripheral blood or thyroid tissue (not recorded which). These receptors originate from an adult man with Graves' hyperthyroidism.

At least ten counts were recorded for this clonotype. This chain links TRBV7-2 with TRBJ1-4, with D unresolved. This CDR3 region has 13 residues. Trimming took 6 bases from V and 8 from J, leaving 13 bases between them. Germline V gene lookup returns CDR1 SGHTA and CDR2 FQGNSA. In DNA form, the CDR3 reads TGTGCCAGCAGGGCATCCGCGGGGGAAAAACTGTTTTTT. Translated: CASRASAGEKLFF.

This clonotype was seen only a few times. The rearrangement joins TRBV6-5 to TRBJ1-1; tentative D call: TRBD1 (5 bases). This CDR3 has 18 amino acids. Trimming pared 0 bases from V and 0 bases from J, leaving 17 bases between. Per germline, CDR1 MNHEY and CDR2 SVGAGI. In nucleotides, the CDR3 is TGTGCCAGCAGTTACTCTCCCGGGACCGGCAAGATGAACACTGAAGCTTTCTTT. Its translation is CASSYSPGTGKMNTEAFF.

CDR3 coding DNA: TGTGCCAGCAACCAATCGGGGATGATTCTACGGGAGCTGTTTTTT. Encoded protein: CASNQSGMILRELFF. The rearrangement uses TRBV7-8 and TRBJ2-2; D is perhaps TRBD2 (5 bases). Germline loops: CDR1 SGHVS, CDR2 FQNEAQ. V lost 7 bases and J 9 bases, leaving 21 bases between the germline ends. This CDR3 has 15 residues.